The clone carrying this T cell receptor beta chain was detected many times. This entry comes from a study of blood T cell repertoires in COVID-19. Overall study: From the United States, Italy and Spain came samples of acute and convalescent COVID-19. T cells, B-cell-depleted T cells, or PBMCs provided the cDNA or gDNA that served as material.

This table comes from immunoSEQ multiplex PCR, and its TCRdb copy is limited to in-frame clones, with some not included. The sample holds approximately 100,000 clones, over 65% seen once. The V end lost 5 bases, the J end lost 0 bases, and 23 bases lay between the germline ends. The CDR3 consists of 18 residues. The germline gives CDR1 PRHDT, CDR2 FYEKMQ (reference sequence). V is TRBV13 and J is TRBJ2-7; tentatively, D is TRBD2 (7 bases). This clonotype was obtained from a man older than 75 with COVID-19, enrolled during active disease. Sequenced input: peripheral blood. CDR3 region: CASSHGGQGISFSYEQYF. CDR3 nucleotides: TGTGCCAGCAGCCACGGGGGGCAGGGTATAAGCTTCTCCTACGAGCAGTACTTC.